A selection of T cell receptor beta chains follows, all from one sample in a study of T cell repertoires in cytomegalovirus infection. Which antigens these TCRs recognize remains unknown. TCRdb passed the reads through MiXCR, listing each CDR3 protein once. The sample holds some 940,000 distinct CDR3 sequences, around 31% seen once. Sequencing used cultured CD8+ T cells from PBMCs, obtained from culture after CMV antigen stimulation. Receptors were obtained from a human donor in good health (CMV status not recorded). Some clones in this sample may be carry-over from other donors' samples. The CDR3 runs from the conserved cysteine through the conserved F or W.

cdr3_aa: CASSTRTESNEKLFF; v_call: TRBV7-9; j_call: TRBJ1-4
cdr3_aa: CASSLYGERENTEAFF; v_call: TRBV7-2; j_call: TRBJ1-1
cdr3_aa: CASRGASSNQPQHF; v_call: TRBV7-9; j_call: TRBJ1-5
cdr3_aa: CASSYSGVYEQYF; v_call: TRBV6-6; j_call: TRBJ2-7
cdr3_aa: CASSTRSVGFPYTEAFF; v_call: TRBV19; j_call: TRBJ1-1
cdr3_aa: CASSSTGGRLHDGYTF; v_call: TRBV7-6; j_call: TRBJ1-2
cdr3_aa: CAMLIRAVSGANVLTF; v_call: TRBV12-5; j_call: TRBJ2-6
cdr3_aa: CASSASRVNYGYTF; v_call: TRBV7-6; j_call: TRBJ1-2
cdr3_aa: CASSGGATDTQYF; v_call: TRBV7-2; j_call: TRBJ2-3
cdr3_aa: CASRTGQVNTGELFF; v_call: TRBV9; j_call: TRBJ2-2
cdr3_aa: CASSARLAGGQNEQFF; v_call: TRBV7-2; j_call: TRBJ2-1
cdr3_aa: CASSIIDNEQFF; v_call: TRBV19; j_call: TRBJ2-1
cdr3_aa: CASSPGLGIQETQYF; v_call: TRBV6-2/TRBV6-3; j_call: TRBJ2-5
cdr3_aa: CASSRRGDYNEQFF; v_call: TRBV27; j_call: TRBJ2-1
cdr3_aa: CASSGTSRTLQETQYF; v_call: TRBV12-3/TRBV12-4; j_call: TRBJ2-5
cdr3_aa: CASSLRFPGQDNSPLHF; v_call: TRBV7-2; j_call: TRBJ1-6
cdr3_aa: CASGELGWSNQPQHF; v_call: TRBV2; j_call: TRBJ1-5
cdr3_aa: CASSPGGLNSPLHF; v_call: TRBV7-8; j_call: TRBJ1-6
cdr3_aa: CASSLEVEQETQYF; v_call: TRBV7-3; j_call: TRBJ2-5
cdr3_aa: CSARISRDGGYTF; v_call: TRBV20-1; j_call: TRBJ1-2
cdr3_aa: CSAEGGSYNSPLHF; v_call: TRBV20-1; j_call: TRBJ1-6
cdr3_aa: CTSSLADRVVYEQYF; v_call: TRBV5-4; j_call: TRBJ2-7
cdr3_aa: CASSLGNLDVGPQHF; v_call: TRBV6-6; j_call: TRBJ1-5
cdr3_aa: CASSPRWWTHLNASEKLFF; v_call: TRBV4-3; j_call: TRBJ1-4
cdr3_aa: CASSDRGQSKVSTDTQYF; v_call: TRBV2; j_call: TRBJ2-3
cdr3_aa: CSVEGPRRETQYF; v_call: TRBV29-1; j_call: TRBJ2-5
cdr3_aa: CASSLGRSGFTEAFF; v_call: TRBV7-6; j_call: TRBJ1-1
cdr3_aa: CATWTGEYNEQFF; v_call: TRBV12-3/TRBV12-4; j_call: TRBJ2-1
cdr3_aa: CASSSWTGPTGELFF; v_call: TRBV7-2; j_call: TRBJ2-2
cdr3_aa: CASSLVAPSSGANVLTF; v_call: TRBV7-8; j_call: TRBJ2-6
cdr3_aa: CASSYNTDSNQPQHF; v_call: TRBV6-5; j_call: TRBJ1-5
cdr3_aa: CASSHIRTTNTGELFF; v_call: TRBV12-3/TRBV12-4; j_call: TRBJ2-2
cdr3_aa: CASSPGEGETQYF; v_call: TRBV7-3; j_call: TRBJ2-5
cdr3_aa: CAIRRGSQGRQPQHF; v_call: TRBV10-3; j_call: TRBJ1-5
cdr3_aa: CASSAGAGANIQYF; v_call: TRBV9; j_call: TRBJ2-4
cdr3_aa: CASSLWGAKAGGRRETQYF; v_call: TRBV11-2; j_call: TRBJ2-5
cdr3_aa: CASSSASGGDSADTQYF; v_call: TRBV5-6; j_call: TRBJ2-3
cdr3_aa: CASSIRVLNYGYTF; v_call: TRBV19; j_call: TRBJ1-2
cdr3_aa: CASREDRGHEQYF; v_call: TRBV6-2/TRBV6-3; j_call: TRBJ2-7
cdr3_aa: CASSLLRTAYNEQFF; v_call: TRBV12-3/TRBV12-4; j_call: TRBJ2-1
cdr3_aa: CASSLKQGGHSNQPQHF; v_call: TRBV7-2; j_call: TRBJ1-5
cdr3_aa: CASSVDRREAFF; v_call: TRBV6-1; j_call: TRBJ1-1
cdr3_aa: CVSSIPGQGDYNEQFF; v_call: TRBV19; j_call: TRBJ2-1
cdr3_aa: CASSPSLGRGDTQYF; v_call: TRBV6-6; j_call: TRBJ2-3
cdr3_aa: CSANGGLNEQFF; v_call: TRBV20-1; j_call: TRBJ2-1